This entry features one T cell receptor (beta chain) sequence. Germline-derived CDR1 and CDR2 are SGHRS and YFSETQ. CDR3 length: 15 amino acids. V shed 2 bases, J shed 0 bases, and the junction held 2 bases outside the gene matches. The sample is drawn from a study of blood T cell repertoires in COVID-19. About the study: From the United States, Italy and Spain came samples of acute and convalescent COVID-19.

Original processing notes: The assay estimated nucleated cells by amplifying reference gene primers. Measured with immunoSEQ multiplex PCR; TCRdb has only the in-frame clones, and not every one. V and J calls and clone size follow that table, whereas D and trimming were derived from the DNA. Altogether approximately 210,000 clones are present, 84% being singletons, with the ten largest covering less than 6.5%. The receptor's source is a woman in her seventies with active or convalescent COVID-19. The material sequenced was peripheral blood. V usage is TRBV5-1 and J usage is TRBJ2-5; 9 bases match TRBD1. The CDR3 sequence is CASSFGDRDQETQYF. Written as DNA, the CDR3 is TGCGCCAGCAGCTTTGGGGACAGGGACCAAGAGACCCAGTACTTC.